This T cell receptor (beta chain) was documented in a study of technical replicates of blood from several donors. Produced via immunoSEQ multiplex PCR; TCRdb's table is partial and in-frame only. Found here are some 80,000 clones, 95% to 97% of them singletons; the top ten hold about 0.29%. Sequencing was performed on T cells isolated from PBMCs. The sequence derives from a human donor in good health.

CDR3 coding DNA: TGCAGCGTTGGTCTAGCGGGAGGAACAGATACGCAGTATTTT. Translating it yields CSVGLAGGTDTQYF. This rearrangement joins TRBV29-1 to TRBJ2-3; 11 bases map to TRBD2. J was trimmed by 3 bases and V by 4 bases; bases with no gene match: 3. Germline-derived CDR1 and CDR2 are SQVTM and ANQGSEA. CDR3 size: 14 residues.